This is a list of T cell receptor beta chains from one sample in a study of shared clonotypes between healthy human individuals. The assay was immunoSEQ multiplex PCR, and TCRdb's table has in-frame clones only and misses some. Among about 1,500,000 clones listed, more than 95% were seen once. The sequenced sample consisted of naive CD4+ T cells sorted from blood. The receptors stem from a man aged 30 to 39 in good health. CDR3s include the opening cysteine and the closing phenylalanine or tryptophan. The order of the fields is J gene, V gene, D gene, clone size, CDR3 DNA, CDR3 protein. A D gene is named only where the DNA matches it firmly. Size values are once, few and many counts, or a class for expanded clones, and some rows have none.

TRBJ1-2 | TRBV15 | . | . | TGTGCCACCAGCATGGGAGGGGGTGGCTACACCTTC | CATSMGGGGYTF
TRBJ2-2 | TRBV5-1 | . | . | TGCGCCAGCAGCTTGGGGGGAGGAACGACCGGGGAGCTGTTTTTT | CASSLGGGTTGELFF
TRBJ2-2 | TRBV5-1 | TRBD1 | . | TGCGCCAGCAGCTTGGTGGCAGGGGGATACACCGGGGAGCTGTTTTTT | CASSLVAGGYTGELFF
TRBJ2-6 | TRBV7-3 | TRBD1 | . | TGTGCCAGCAGCTCCCCATCTGGACAGGGGGCCTATTCCTCTGGGGCCAACGTCCTGACTTTC | CASSSPSGQGAYSSGANVLTF
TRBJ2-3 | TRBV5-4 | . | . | TGTGCCAGCAGCTTGGCCGCAAGACCCACAGATACGCAGTATTTT | CASSLAARPTDTQYF
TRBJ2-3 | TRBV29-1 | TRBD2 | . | TGCAGCGGAGGCGGGGGGGCCGTTACAGATACGCAGTATTTT | CSGGGGAVTDTQYF
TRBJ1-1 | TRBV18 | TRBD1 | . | TGTGCCAGCTCACCAGTGACAGGGTTTGGGGCTGAAGCTTTCTTT | CASSPVTGFGAEAFF
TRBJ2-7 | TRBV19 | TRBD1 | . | TGTGCCAGTACCGGGACAGGGGGTTACGAGCAGTACTTC | CASTGTGGYEQYF
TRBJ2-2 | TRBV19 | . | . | TGTGCCAGTAGTATCGCTGAGACCGGGGAGCTGTTTTTT | CASSIAETGELFF
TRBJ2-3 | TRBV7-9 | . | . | TGTGCCAGCAGCTTGACGGGTTTAGATACGCAGTATTTT | CASSLTGLDTQYF
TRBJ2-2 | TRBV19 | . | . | TGTGCCAGTAGTATCGGTTTTGGCTCCCGGGCCACCGGGGAGCTGTTTTTT | CASSIGFGSRATGELFF
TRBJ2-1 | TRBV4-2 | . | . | TGTGCCAGCAGCCAAAGGGGGACGGGAGGAGCCTACAATGAGCAGTTCTTC | CASSQRGTGGAYNEQFF
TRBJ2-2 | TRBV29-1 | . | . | TGCAGCATCCCGGGGCAGGGTACACCCGGGGAGCTGTTTTTT | CSIPGQGTPGELFF
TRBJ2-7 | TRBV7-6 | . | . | TGTGCCAGCAGCTTAGGCGGGATCGGAGCGGACGTCTCCTACGAGCAGTACTTC | CASSLGGIGADVSYEQYF
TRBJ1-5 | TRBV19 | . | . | TGTGCCAGTAGTAGTCCACCTGGACCTAATCAGCCCCAGCATTTT | CASSSPPGPNQPQHF
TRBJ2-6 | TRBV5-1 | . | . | TGCGCCAGCAGCGTGGGAGGAGGGGCCAACGTCCTGACTTTC | CASSVGGGANVLTF
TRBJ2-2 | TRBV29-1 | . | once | TGCAGCGGGGAAAAGGACTCCGGGGAGCTGTTTTTT | CSGEKDSGELFF
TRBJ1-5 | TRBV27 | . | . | TGTGCCAGCAGTGCAAACAGGCCCTTTCCGAATCAGCCCCAGCATTTT | CASSANRPFPNQPQHF